This TCR beta chain originates from a study of T cells after posttransplantation cyclophosphamide. About this clone itself: Its antigen is not identified.

General study findings and limits: Later post-transplant blood repertoires were often dominated by donor CD8+ memory clones. TRB clonality was highly associated with recipient CMV seropositivity and reactivation.

Treatment was busulfan-fludarabine conditioning, a marrow graft, and cyclophosphamide on days +3 and +4. Produced via immunoSEQ multiplex PCR; TCRdb's table is partial and in-frame only. The data show about 36,000 clones, roughly 73% seen once. The CDR3 covers 19 residues. Germline lookup yields CDR1 SEHNR and CDR2 FQNEAQ (reference sequence). V was pared by 5 bases and J by 5 bases, with 20 bases of the junction left unmatched. The sequencing used CD4+ T cells sorted from blood, collected just over 1,900 days after a stem cell transplant with posttransplant cyclophosphamide. This clonotype originated in a female patient in her 40s who received an allogeneic stem cell transplant from a related donor, was CMV-positive, and had no GVHD. Some T cells may have originated in the graft donor. This chain links TRBV7-9 with TRBJ1-4; 7 bases agree with TRBD1. This CDR3 is CASSDPIGGAGGVNEKLFF. CDR3 coding DNA: TGTGCCAGCAGCGACCCAATAGGGGGCGCGGGGGGAGTAAATGAAAAACTGTTTTTT.